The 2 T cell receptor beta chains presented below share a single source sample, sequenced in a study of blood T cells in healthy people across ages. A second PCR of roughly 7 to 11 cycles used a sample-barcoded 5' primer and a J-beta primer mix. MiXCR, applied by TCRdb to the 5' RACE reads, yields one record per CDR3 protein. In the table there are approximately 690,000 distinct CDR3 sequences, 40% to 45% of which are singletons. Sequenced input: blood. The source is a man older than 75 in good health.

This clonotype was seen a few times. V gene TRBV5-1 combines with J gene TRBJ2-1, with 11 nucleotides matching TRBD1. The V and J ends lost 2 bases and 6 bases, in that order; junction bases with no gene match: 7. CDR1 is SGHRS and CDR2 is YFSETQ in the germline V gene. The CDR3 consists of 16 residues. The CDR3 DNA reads TGCGCCAGCAGCTTCACGGCGGGACAGGGGGGCAATGAGCAGTTCTTC. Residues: CASSFTAGQGGNEQFF.

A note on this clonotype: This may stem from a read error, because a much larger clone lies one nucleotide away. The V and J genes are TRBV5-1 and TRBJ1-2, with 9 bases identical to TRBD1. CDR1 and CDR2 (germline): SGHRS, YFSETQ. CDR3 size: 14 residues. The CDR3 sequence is CASSSGQGHYDYTF. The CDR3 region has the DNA TGCGCCAGCAGCTCGGGACAGGGTCACTATGACTACACCTTC.